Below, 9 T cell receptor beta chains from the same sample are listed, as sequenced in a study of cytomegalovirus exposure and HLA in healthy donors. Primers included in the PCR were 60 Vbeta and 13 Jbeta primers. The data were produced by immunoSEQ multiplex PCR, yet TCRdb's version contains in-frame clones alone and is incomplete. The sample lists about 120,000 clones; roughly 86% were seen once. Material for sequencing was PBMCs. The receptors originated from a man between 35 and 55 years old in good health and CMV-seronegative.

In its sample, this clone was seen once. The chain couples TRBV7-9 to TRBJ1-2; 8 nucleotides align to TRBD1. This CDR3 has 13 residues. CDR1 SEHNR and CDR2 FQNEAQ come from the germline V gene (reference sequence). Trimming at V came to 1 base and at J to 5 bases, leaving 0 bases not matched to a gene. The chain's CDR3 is CASSLGTGYGYTF. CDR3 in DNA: TGTGCCAGCAGCTTAGGGACAGGGTATGGCTACACCTTC.

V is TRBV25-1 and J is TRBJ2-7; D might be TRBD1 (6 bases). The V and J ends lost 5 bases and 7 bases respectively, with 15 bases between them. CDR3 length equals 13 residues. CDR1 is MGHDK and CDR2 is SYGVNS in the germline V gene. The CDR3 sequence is CASSNRALGEQYF. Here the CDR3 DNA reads TGTGCCAGCAGTAACAGGGCCCTCGGAGAGCAGTACTTC.

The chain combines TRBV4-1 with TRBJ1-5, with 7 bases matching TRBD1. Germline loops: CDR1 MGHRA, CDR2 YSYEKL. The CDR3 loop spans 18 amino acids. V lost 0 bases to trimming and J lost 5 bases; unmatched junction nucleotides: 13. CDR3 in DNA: TGCGCCAGCAGCCAAGAGAGCGAAGACAGGGCGGTAGATCAGCCCCAGCATTTT. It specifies CASSQESEDRAVDQPQHF.

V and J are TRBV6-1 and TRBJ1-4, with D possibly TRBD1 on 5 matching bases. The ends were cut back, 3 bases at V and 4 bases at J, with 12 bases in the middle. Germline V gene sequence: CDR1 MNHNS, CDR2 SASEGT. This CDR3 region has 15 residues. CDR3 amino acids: CASSEGGDFNEKLFF. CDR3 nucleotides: TGTGCCAGCAGTGAGGGGGGGGACTTTAATGAAAAACTGTTTTTT.

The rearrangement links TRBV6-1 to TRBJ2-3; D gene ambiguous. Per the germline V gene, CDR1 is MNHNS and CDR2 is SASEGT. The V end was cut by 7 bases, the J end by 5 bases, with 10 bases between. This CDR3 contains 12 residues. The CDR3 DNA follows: TGTGCCAGCACCCTCAACGGAGATACGCAGTATTTT. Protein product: CASTLNGDTQYF.

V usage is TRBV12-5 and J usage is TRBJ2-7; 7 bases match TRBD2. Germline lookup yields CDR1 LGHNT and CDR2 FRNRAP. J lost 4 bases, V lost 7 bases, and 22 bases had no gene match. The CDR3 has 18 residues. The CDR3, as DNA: TGTGCTAGTGCCCAATTGGGGCTAGCGGCCGAGGGTCCATACGAGCAGTACTTC. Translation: CASAQLGLAAEGPYEQYF.

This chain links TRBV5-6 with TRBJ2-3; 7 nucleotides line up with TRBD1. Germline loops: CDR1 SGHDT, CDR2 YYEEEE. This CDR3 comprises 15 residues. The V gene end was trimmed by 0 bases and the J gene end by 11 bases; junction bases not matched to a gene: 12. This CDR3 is CASSLEGTARNRQYF. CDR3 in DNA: TGTGCCAGCAGCTTGGAGGGGACAGCGAGAAATAGGCAGTATTTT.

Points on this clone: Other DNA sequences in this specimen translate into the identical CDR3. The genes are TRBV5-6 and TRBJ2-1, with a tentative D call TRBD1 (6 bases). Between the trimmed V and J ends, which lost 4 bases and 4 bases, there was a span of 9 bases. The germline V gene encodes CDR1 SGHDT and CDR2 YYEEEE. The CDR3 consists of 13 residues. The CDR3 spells CASSPTGYNEQFF. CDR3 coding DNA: TGTGCCAGCAGCCCAACAGGGTACAATGAGCAGTTCTTC. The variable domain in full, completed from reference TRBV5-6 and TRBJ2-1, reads DAGVTQSPTHLIKTRGQQVTLRCSPKSGHDTVSWYQQALGQGPQFIFQYYEEEERQRGNFPDRFSGHQFPNYSSELNVNALLLGDSALYLCASSPTGYNEQFFGPGTRLTVL.

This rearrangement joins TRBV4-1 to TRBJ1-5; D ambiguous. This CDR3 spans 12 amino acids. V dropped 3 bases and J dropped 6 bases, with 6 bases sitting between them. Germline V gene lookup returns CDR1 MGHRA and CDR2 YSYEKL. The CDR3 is CASSQSGQPQHF. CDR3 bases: TGCGCCAGCAGCCAGTCCGGTCAGCCCCAGCATTTT.